This entry is about one T cell receptor beta chain. Its antigen is undetermined. This sample is part of a study of CD8 T cells in ankylosing spondylitis. Whole-study findings and limits: From matched ankylosing spondylitis synovial fluid, disease-linked clones were reportedly recovered at significantly enriched levels. Certain motif variants had earlier been reported in reactive arthritis synovial fluid and blood. A TCR beta motif of several highly homologous variants seemed to mark ankylosing spondylitis blood.

V lost 3 bases, J lost 6 bases, and 15 bases lay in between. From germline, CDR1 is SGHNT and CDR2 YENEEA. This CDR3 is built from 15 residues. TCR beta libraries were made by quantitative 5'-RACE with molecular barcodes. TCRdb fed the 5' RACE reads into MiXCR, producing one record per CDR3 protein. The repertoire holds 250,000 to 350,000 distinct CDR3 sequences, with around 7.6% as singletons. This sequence joins TRBV11-3 and TRBJ2-1; possible D gene TRBD1, 6 bases. The material sequenced was blood, either unsorted or a sorted T cell fraction (not recorded which). The receptor was derived from a male donor with ankylosing spondylitis. The CDR3 sequence is CASSFGDIDFNEQFF. Written as DNA, the CDR3 is TGTGCCAGCAGCTTTGGGGACATAGATTTCAATGAGCAGTTCTTC.